The 10 T cell receptor beta chains reported below all come from one sample, sequenced in a study of human T cells and chemical hapten exposure. As to time point: patch test 2, 6 weeks after DPC sensitization. Stated treatment: therapeutic diphenylcyclopropenone sensitization with weekly scalp DPC. TCRdb called the RACE reads again in MiXCR, with one record for every CDR3 protein. Here the sample spans 95,000 or so distinct CDR3 sequences, 10% to 12% being singletons. The source material was whole blood, sampled in connection with sensitization to the hapten diphenylcyclopropenone (DPC). All receptors come from a woman aged 40 to 49 with alopecia areata. Some clones in this sample may be carry-over from other donors' samples.

CDR3 coding DNA: TGTGCCAGCACCACGACTAGCGGGGGATTCACAGATACGCAGTATTTT. Its protein is CASTTTSGGFTDTQYF. The chain recombines TRBV12-3 or TRBV12-4 with TRBJ2-3; TRBD2 matches at 12 bases. Trimming cost V 7 bases and J 2 bases; bases outside gene matches: 7. This CDR3 region has 16 residues.

The sample holds many counts of this clonotype. The chain links TRBV12-3 or TRBV12-4 to TRBJ2-3, with 12 bases that match TRBD2. The ends lost 7 bases at V and 7 bases at J; junction bases unmatched: 9. There are 15 residues in the CDR3. Here the CDR3 DNA reads TGTGCCAGCACCCCGGCTAGCGGGAGGGGTAATACGCAGTATTTT. This encodes CASTPASGRGNTQYF.

V gene TRBV10-1 combines with J gene TRBJ2-1; no firm D call. V was pared by 4 bases and J by 7 bases, with 11 bases between. Germline CDR1 WNHNN, CDR2 SYGVQD (reference sequence). This CDR3 is 13 amino acids long. The CDR3 nucleotides read TGCGCCAGCAGTGGAAGGTATCGGAATGAGCAGTTCTTC. Its translation: CASSGRYRNEQFF.

At least ten counts were recorded for this clonotype. This chain joins TRBV6-1 and TRBJ2-7; D remains unclear. The germline CDR1 and CDR2 sequences are MNHNS and SASEGT. Between the trimmed V and J ends, which lost 10 bases and 0 bases, there was a span of 10 bases. The CDR3 has 12 residues. The CDR3 nucleotides read TGTGCCACCCAGAGCGCCTCCTACGAGCAGTACTTC. It encodes CATQSASYEQYF.

This clonotype was counted a few times. This chain links TRBV30 with TRBJ2-7; 9 nucleotides agree with TRBD2. V lost 4 bases, J lost 9 bases, and 19 bases stayed unmatched. CDR1 and CDR2 from the germline V gene are GTSNPN and SVGIG (reference sequence). This CDR3 spans 16 amino acids. The CDR3 reads CAWTTRGASGDRGQYF. DNA of the CDR3: TGTGCCTGGACCACCCGGGGGGCTAGCGGGGACCGCGGGCAGTACTTC. Using reference TRBV30 and TRBJ2-7 for the parts outside the CDR3, the full variable domain is SQTIHQWPATLVQPVGSPLSLECTVEGTSNPNLYWYRQAAGRGLQLLFYSVGIGQISSEVPQNLSASRPQDRQFILSSKKLLLSDSGFYLCAWTTRGASGDRGQYFGPGTRLTVT.

The chain couples TRBV5-1 to TRBJ2-5; the D gene is possibly TRBD1 (6 bases). The germline V gene has CDR1 SGHRS and CDR2 YFSETQ. V lost 0 bases to trimming and J lost 0 bases, with 12 bases between them. The CDR3 loop spans 16 amino acids. This CDR3 is CASSLEGHRYQETQYF. The CDR3 coding sequence is TGCGCCAGCAGCTTGGAGGGACACCGGTACCAAGAGACCCAGTACTTC.

This clonotype was picked up many times. This chain joins TRBV10-3 and TRBJ2-7; a weak D match, TRBD1 (6 bases). CDR1 and CDR2 from the germline V gene are ENHRY and SYGVKD. This CDR3 contains 14 residues. Trimming took off 5 bases at V and 2 bases at J, with 13 bases between the two ends. The CDR3 here is CAISTSGVAYEQYF. The CDR3 DNA sequence: TGTGCCATCAGTACCTCAGGGGTCGCCTACGAGCAGTACTTC.

Ten or more counts support this clonotype. This chain uses TRBV4-3 with TRBJ2-1; the match to TRBD2 covers 12 bases. From germline, CDR1 is LGHNA and CDR2 YSLEER. The CDR3 runs 18 residues. V was clipped by 1 base and J by 9 bases; unmatched bases: 13. The CDR3 DNA follows: TGCGCCAGCAGCCAAGTCCTAGCGGGGGGGCCGAGGCGCGGTGAGCAGTTCTTC. Protein: CASSQVLAGGPRRGEQFF.

This chain connects TRBV5-5 to TRBJ1-1; a weak D match, TRBD1 (5 bases). This CDR3 is 13 amino acids long. Per the germline V gene, CDR1 is SGHKS and CDR2 is YYEKEE (reference sequence). V lost 3 bases and J lost 3, with 9 bases in between. CDR3 coding DNA: TGTGCCAGCAGCTGGGACTGGGACACTGAAGCTTTCTTT. Its protein product is CASSWDWDTEAFF.

This clonotype occurred a few times. This sequence joins TRBV7-2 and TRBJ2-3; 13 nucleotides align to TRBD2. The junction had 10 bases not matched to a gene; V was cut back by 5 bases and J by 5 bases. Germline V gene lookup returns CDR1 SGHTA and CDR2 FQGNSA. The CDR3 contains 17 residues. CDR3 coding DNA: TGTGCCAGCAGCACTAAAGGGACTAGCGGGGCATTAGATACGCAGTATTTT. Protein: CASSTKGTSGALDTQYF.